These T cell receptor beta chains were read from a single sample in a study of blood T cell repertoires in COVID-19. Repertoires were generated with immunoSEQ multiplex PCR, while TCRdb's copy carries only in-frame clones and drops some. The table shows over 50,000 clones, with roughly 71% occurring only once. Sequences were obtained from peripheral blood. The source of these receptors is a woman in her fifties or sixties with active or convalescent COVID-19. Both conserved end residues are part of each CDR3. A D gene is named only where the DNA matches it firmly. Clone size is stated in some rows and not others, as once, few, many or a class when expanded.

D gene: TRBD2
clone size: NA
V gene: TRBV18
J gene: TRBJ2-5
CDR3 protein: CASSPPKLAGTETQYF
CDR3 DNA: TGTGCCAGCTCACCACCTAAACTAGCGGGGACGGAGACCCAGTACTTC

D gene: NA
clone size: NA
V gene: TRBV21-1
J gene: TRBJ1-4
CDR3 protein: CASSVPIECNEKLFF
CDR3 DNA: TGTGCCAGCAGCGTACCCATAGAATGTAATGAAAAACTGTTTTTT

D gene: NA
clone size: few
V gene: TRBV25-1
J gene: TRBJ1-5
CDR3 protein: CASSAGTLHQPQHF
CDR3 DNA: TGTGCCAGCAGTGCTGGGACACTTCATCAGCCCCAGCATTTT

D gene: TRBD2
clone size: NA
V gene: TRBV10-3
J gene: TRBJ2-1
CDR3 protein: CAIGGTSVDEQFF
CDR3 DNA: TGTGCCATCGGGGGGACTAGCGTAGATGAGCAGTTCTTC

D gene: TRBD1
clone size: NA
V gene: TRBV11-3
J gene: TRBJ2-2
CDR3 protein: CASSPGTGQGAGGELFF
CDR3 DNA: TGTGCCAGCAGCCCGGGGACGGGACAGGGGGCCGGCGGGGAGCTGTTTTTT

D gene: NA
clone size: NA
V gene: TRBV3-1/TRBV3-2
J gene: TRBJ2-1
CDR3 protein: CASSQVLNEQFF
CDR3 DNA: TGTGCCAGCAGCCAAGTACTCAATGAGCAGTTCTTC

D gene: TRBD2
clone size: NA
V gene: TRBV7-8
J gene: TRBJ2-7
CDR3 protein: CASSSMRTSGRSEQYF
CDR3 DNA: TGTGCCAGCAGCTCTATGCGGACTAGCGGGAGATCAGAGCAGTACTTC

D gene: NA
clone size: NA
V gene: TRBV12-3/TRBV12-4
J gene: TRBJ1-1
CDR3 protein: CASSFSEGTEAFF
CDR3 DNA: TGTGCCAGCAGTTTTTCGGAGGGAACTGAAGCTTTCTTT

D gene: TRBD2
clone size: NA
V gene: TRBV2
J gene: TRBJ2-3
CDR3 protein: CACHSGSTDTQYF
CDR3 DNA: TGTGCCTGCCATAGCGGGAGCACAGATACGCAGTATTTT

D gene: TRBD2
clone size: NA
V gene: TRBV6-2/TRBV6-3
J gene: TRBJ2-3
CDR3 protein: CASSRTSGRDTQYF
CDR3 DNA: TGTGCCAGCAGCCGCACTAGCGGGAGGGATACGCAGTATTTT

D gene: TRBD2
clone size: NA
V gene: TRBV18
J gene: TRBJ2-5
CDR3 protein: CASSPIAGTQETQYF
CDR3 DNA: TGTGCCAGCTCACCGATAGCGGGGACCCAAGAGACCCAGTACTTC

D gene: TRBD2
clone size: NA
V gene: TRBV24-1
J gene: TRBJ2-2
CDR3 protein: CATRPREGCTGELFF
CDR3 DNA: TGTGCCACCCGGCCGCGGGAGGGCTGCACCGGGGAGCTGTTTTTT

D gene: NA
clone size: NA
V gene: TRBV10-3
J gene: TRBJ1-2
CDR3 protein: CAISERQEGYTF
CDR3 DNA: TGTGCCATCAGTGAGAGACAGGAGGGCTACACCTTC

D gene: TRBD1
clone size: few
V gene: TRBV11-2
J gene: TRBJ1-2
CDR3 protein: CASSSRGNYGYTF
CDR3 DNA: TGTGCCAGCAGCTCCAGGGGGAACTATGGCTACACCTTC

D gene: NA
clone size: few
V gene: TRBV7-4
J gene: TRBJ2-7
CDR3 protein: CASRPGGLTTYEQYF
CDR3 DNA: TGTGCCAGCAGACCTGGCGGGCTCACGACCTACGAGCAGTACTTC

D gene: NA
clone size: NA
V gene: TRBV24-1
J gene: TRBJ1-1
CDR3 protein: CATRGAGGGTEAFF
CDR3 DNA: TGTGCCACCAGGGGCGCGGGCGGCGGGACTGAAGCTTTCTTT

D gene: TRBD2
clone size: NA
V gene: TRBV24-1
J gene: TRBJ2-1
CDR3 protein: CATSDLLAGGPSEQFF
CDR3 DNA: TGTGCCACCAGTGATTTGTTAGCGGGAGGGCCGAGTGAGCAGTTCTTC

D gene: NA
clone size: NA
V gene: TRBV20-1
J gene: TRBJ2-5
CDR3 protein: CSASLTGGETQYF
CDR3 DNA: TGCAGTGCTAGTTTGACAGGAGGAGAGACCCAGTACTTC

D gene: TRBD1
clone size: NA
V gene: TRBV19
J gene: TRBJ2-5
CDR3 protein: CASSSLITGETPTRETQYF
CDR3 DNA: TGTGCCAGTAGTAGTCTTATCACAGGGGAGACGCCTACAAGAGAGACCCAGTACTTC

D gene: TRBD2
clone size: NA
V gene: TRBV5-1
J gene: TRBJ2-2
CDR3 protein: CASSLPAGGGELFF
CDR3 DNA: TGCGCCAGCAGCTTGCCAGCGGGAGGCGGGGAGCTGTTTTTT

D gene: NA
clone size: few
V gene: TRBV6-2/TRBV6-3
J gene: TRBJ2-2
CDR3 protein: CASSTTDRFTGELFF
CDR3 DNA: TGTGCCAGCAGTACCACGGACAGATTCACCGGGGAGCTGTTTTTT

D gene: NA
clone size: NA
V gene: TRBV6-1
J gene: TRBJ1-4
CDR3 protein: CASSEGRSLGNEKLFF
CDR3 DNA: TGTGCCAGCAGTGAAGGTCGGTCACTCGGTAATGAAAAACTGTTTTTT

D gene: NA
clone size: many
V gene: TRBV28
J gene: TRBJ2-7
CDR3 protein: CASSRLAPYEQYF
CDR3 DNA: TGTGCCAGCAGTCGGTTAGCACCCTACGAGCAGTACTTC

D gene: NA
clone size: few
V gene: TRBV19
J gene: TRBJ1-3
CDR3 protein: CASSLGGPGNTIYF
CDR3 DNA: TGTGCCAGTAGCCTCGGGGGGCCTGGAAACACCATATATTTT

D gene: TRBD2
clone size: once
V gene: TRBV6-6
J gene: TRBJ2-1
CDR3 protein: CASSYFIAGARYEQFF
CDR3 DNA: TGTGCCAGCAGTTACTTTATAGCGGGAGCTAGGTATGAGCAGTTCTTC

D gene: TRBD1
clone size: NA
V gene: TRBV7-9
J gene: TRBJ1-1
CDR3 protein: CASSSTGGYTEAFF
CDR3 DNA: TGTGCCAGCAGCTCGACAGGGGGGTACACTGAAGCTTTCTTT

D gene: TRBD2
clone size: NA
V gene: TRBV7-8
J gene: TRBJ2-1
CDR3 protein: CASSRTLAGLGNEQFF
CDR3 DNA: TGTGCCAGCAGCCGGACACTAGCGGGATTGGGTAATGAGCAGTTCTTC

D gene: TRBD1
clone size: NA
V gene: TRBV29-1
J gene: TRBJ1-1
CDR3 protein: CSGGQGRQTEAFF
CDR3 DNA: TGCAGCGGAGGACAGGGAAGGCAGACTGAAGCTTTCTTT

D gene: NA
clone size: NA
V gene: TRBV11-2
J gene: TRBJ2-2
CDR3 protein: CASSLSQNTGELFF
CDR3 DNA: TGTGCCAGCAGCTTATCCCAGAACACCGGGGAGCTGTTTTTT

D gene: TRBD1
clone size: NA
V gene: TRBV27
J gene: TRBJ2-7
CDR3 protein: CASSMYRGLYEQYF
CDR3 DNA: TGTGCCAGCAGTATGTACAGGGGGCTCTACGAGCAGTACTTC

D gene: TRBD2
clone size: NA
V gene: TRBV6-6
J gene: TRBJ2-7
CDR3 protein: CASSSNSGSFNYEQYF
CDR3 DNA: TGTGCCAGCAGTTCTAATAGCGGGAGCTTCAACTACGAGCAGTACTTC

D gene: NA
clone size: NA
V gene: TRBV6-5
J gene: TRBJ2-1
CDR3 protein: CASSEDGGTYNEQFF
CDR3 DNA: TGTGCCAGCAGCGAGGATGGGGGGACCTACAATGAGCAGTTCTTC

D gene: TRBD2
clone size: NA
V gene: TRBV9
J gene: TRBJ2-5
CDR3 protein: CASSVVGAGGRETQYF
CDR3 DNA: TGTGCCAGCAGCGTAGTAGGAGCGGGAGGAAGGGAGACCCAGTACTTC

D gene: NA
clone size: few
V gene: TRBV18
J gene: TRBJ2-3
CDR3 protein: CASSPGQSTDTQYF
CDR3 DNA: TGTGCCAGCTCACCCGGACAGAGCACAGATACGCAGTATTTT

D gene: TRBD1
clone size: NA
V gene: TRBV5-4
J gene: TRBJ1-1
CDR3 protein: CASSRGGTGGRNTEAFF
CDR3 DNA: TGTGCCAGCAGCCGGGGCGGGACAGGGGGCCGGAACACTGAAGCTTTCTTT

D gene: NA
clone size: NA
V gene: TRBV2
J gene: TRBJ2-6
CDR3 protein: CASSDRSGANVLTF
CDR3 DNA: TGTGCCAGCAGTGATCGCTCTGGGGCCAACGTCCTGACTTTC

D gene: NA
clone size: once
V gene: TRBV5-1
J gene: TRBJ2-5
CDR3 protein: CASSLVGTYQETQYF
CDR3 DNA: TGCGCCAGCAGCTTGGTCGGGACTTACCAAGAGACCCAGTACTTC

D gene: NA
clone size: NA
V gene: TRBV4-1
J gene: TRBJ2-7
CDR3 protein: CASSQDPPSYEQYF
CDR3 DNA: TGCGCCAGCAGCCAAGATCCCCCTTCCTACGAGCAGTACTTC

D gene: TRBD2
clone size: few
V gene: TRBV30
J gene: TRBJ2-5
CDR3 protein: CAWSVGSGKTQYF
CDR3 DNA: TGTGCCTGGAGTGTCGGTAGCGGGAAGACCCAGTACTTC

D gene: NA
clone size: NA
V gene: TRBV24-1
J gene: TRBJ1-2
CDR3 protein: CATSDPLAGQADGYTF
CDR3 DNA: TGTGCCACCAGTGATCCTTTGGCGGGCCAGGCGGATGGCTACACCTTC

D gene: NA
clone size: NA
V gene: TRBV21-1
J gene: TRBJ2-3
CDR3 protein: CASSKGGDTGWREGRPDTQYF
CDR3 DNA: TGTGCCAGCAGCAAAGGAGGTGATACGGGGTGGAGGGAGGGGAGGCCAGATACGCAGTATTTT

D gene: TRBD1
clone size: few
V gene: TRBV5-1
J gene: TRBJ1-3
CDR3 protein: CASSLDGQGANTIYF
CDR3 DNA: TGCGCCAGCAGCTTGGACGGGCAGGGGGCAAACACCATATATTTT

D gene: TRBD2
clone size: NA
V gene: TRBV5-5
J gene: TRBJ2-2
CDR3 protein: CASSSGLAGRTGELFF
CDR3 DNA: TGTGCCAGCAGCTCGGGACTAGCGGGAAGAACCGGGGAGCTGTTTTTT

D gene: TRBD2
clone size: once
V gene: TRBV30
J gene: TRBJ2-3
CDR3 protein: CAWRGLAGGDTQYF
CDR3 DNA: TGTGCCTGGAGAGGACTAGCGGGAGGGGATACGCAGTATTTT

D gene: TRBD1
clone size: NA
V gene: TRBV27
J gene: TRBJ2-7
CDR3 protein: CASSPDRGGYEQYF
CDR3 DNA: TGTGCCAGCAGTCCCGACAGGGGGGGCTACGAGCAGTACTTC

D gene: NA
clone size: NA
V gene: TRBV10-3
J gene: TRBJ1-1
CDR3 protein: CAISERPSAEAFF
CDR3 DNA: TGTGCCATCAGTGAGAGACCGAGCGCTGAAGCTTTCTTT

D gene: NA
clone size: NA
V gene: TRBV13
J gene: TRBJ1-3
CDR3 protein: CASSSRGARNTIYF
CDR3 DNA: TGTGCCAGCAGCTCGCGGGGGGCGAGAAACACCATATATTTT

D gene: TRBD2
clone size: NA
V gene: TRBV19
J gene: TRBJ2-1
CDR3 protein: CASKRASGPYNEQFF
CDR3 DNA: TGTGCCAGTAAACGGGCTAGCGGTCCCTACAATGAGCAGTTCTTC

D gene: TRBD1
clone size: NA
V gene: TRBV7-9
J gene: TRBJ2-5
CDR3 protein: CASSKGTGQETQYF
CDR3 DNA: TGTGCCAGCAGCAAAGGGACAGGGCAAGAGACCCAGTACTTC

D gene: TRBD1
clone size: few
V gene: TRBV27
J gene: TRBJ1-6
CDR3 protein: CASSLSGTGRSPLHF
CDR3 DNA: TGTGCCAGCAGTCTCTCCGGGACAGGGAGGTCACCCCTCCACTTT

D gene: NA
clone size: many
V gene: TRBV4-3
J gene: TRBJ1-2
CDR3 protein: CASSQDGSRGLEGYTF
CDR3 DNA: TGCGCCAGCAGCCAAGATGGTTCCAGGGGATTGGAGGGCTACACCTTC

D gene: TRBD1
clone size: NA
V gene: TRBV19
J gene: TRBJ2-1
CDR3 protein: CASSTFGTGGDEQFF
CDR3 DNA: TGTGCCAGTAGTACCTTCGGGACAGGGGGTGATGAGCAGTTCTTC

D gene: TRBD1
clone size: NA
V gene: TRBV5-1
J gene: TRBJ2-1
CDR3 protein: CASSLDGTGYNEQFF
CDR3 DNA: TGCGCCAGCAGCTTGGATGGGACAGGGTACAATGAGCAGTTCTTC

D gene: NA
clone size: once
V gene: TRBV30
J gene: TRBJ1-2
CDR3 protein: CAWSAPGSGNYGYTF
CDR3 DNA: TGTGCCTGGAGTGCCCCGGGGAGCGGTAACTATGGCTACACCTTC